Included here is one T cell receptor beta chain sequence, with context. Germline V gives CDR1 SQVTM, CDR2 ANQGSEA. V gave up 2 bases and J gave up 7 bases, with 14 bases separating them. CDR3 length: 13 residues. These data belong to a study of PD-1 blockade in mismatch repair-deficient tumors. A few pembrolizumab responders had their TCRs sequenced. Produced via immunoSEQ multiplex PCR; TCRdb's table is partial and in-frame only. The sample includes approximately 110,000 clones, roughly 80% seen only once; the top ten take 4.5% to 5.5%. Sample: peripheral blood, taken approximately 14 months after starting pembrolizumab. This clonotype was obtained from an adult with mismatch repair-deficient cancer. J is TRBJ1-1 and V is TRBV29-1; D is possibly TRBD1 (6 bases). The CDR3 loop reads CSVERGERGEAFF. The CDR3, as DNA: TGCAGCGTTGAAAGGGGGGAAAGGGGTGAAGCTTTCTTT.